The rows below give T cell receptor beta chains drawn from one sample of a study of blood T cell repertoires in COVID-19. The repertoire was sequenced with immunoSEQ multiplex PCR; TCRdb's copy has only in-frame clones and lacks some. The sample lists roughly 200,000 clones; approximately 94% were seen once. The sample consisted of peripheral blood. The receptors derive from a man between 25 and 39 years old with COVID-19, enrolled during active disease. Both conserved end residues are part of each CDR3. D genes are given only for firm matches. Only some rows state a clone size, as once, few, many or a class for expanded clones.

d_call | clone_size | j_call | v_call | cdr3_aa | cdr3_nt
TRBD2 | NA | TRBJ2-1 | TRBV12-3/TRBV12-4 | CASLGGRDEQFF | TGTGCCAGCCTCGGGGGGAGGGATGAGCAGTTCTTC
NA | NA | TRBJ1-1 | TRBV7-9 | CASSPRDTKLGTNTEAFF | TGTGCCAGCAGCCCCAGGGACACCAAATTGGGAACGAACACTGAAGCTTTCTTT
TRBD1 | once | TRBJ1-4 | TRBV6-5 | CATGGTGNEKLFF | TGTGCCACCGGCGGGACAGGGAATGAAAAACTGTTTTTT
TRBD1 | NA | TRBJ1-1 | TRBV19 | CASRGTGDKTEAFF | TGTGCCAGTAGGGGGACAGGGGATAAGACTGAAGCTTTCTTT
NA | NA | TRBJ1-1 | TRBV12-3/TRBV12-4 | CASIWNTEAFF | TGTGCCAGCATATGGAACACTGAAGCTTTCTTT
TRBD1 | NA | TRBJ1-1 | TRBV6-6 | CASSFGTGEAFF | TGTGCCAGCAGCTTCGGGACAGGGGAAGCTTTCTTT
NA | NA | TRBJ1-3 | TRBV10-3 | CAISDRAGPGNTIYF | TGTGCCATCAGTGACCGCGCAGGGCCCGGAAACACCATATATTTT
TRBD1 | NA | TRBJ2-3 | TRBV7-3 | CASSLKGQGHTQYF | TGTGCCAGCAGCTTAAAGGGACAGGGACATACGCAGTATTTT
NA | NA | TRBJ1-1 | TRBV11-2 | CASSPTGPNTEAFF | TGTGCCAGCAGCCCGACAGGACCAAACACTGAAGCTTTCTTT
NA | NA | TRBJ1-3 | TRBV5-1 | CASSLDGYSGNTIYF | TGCGCCAGCAGCTTGGACGGTTACTCTGGAAACACCATATATTTT
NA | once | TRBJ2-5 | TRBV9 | CASSVGQGRETQYF | TGTGCCAGCAGCGTAGGGCAGGGAAGGGAGACCCAGTACTTC